The 14 T cell receptor beta chains below were found in one sample sequenced in a study of T cells in Graves' hyperthyroidism and ophthalmopathy. The CDR3 regions of TCR beta were amplified from RNA transcripts. The TCR CDR3 was amplified in a first-round RT-PCR using the HTBI primer set. TCRdb ran MiXCR on the multiplex PCR reads and lists one entry per CDR3 protein. The sample lists a few hundred thousand distinct CDR3 sequences, about half occurring once. Sequencing input: peripheral blood or thyroid tissue (not recorded which). The receptors come from a woman aged 18-35 years with Graves' hyperthyroidism.

This clonotype was counted at least ten times. The chain combines TRBV4-2 with TRBJ1-1; no firm D call. Looked up from germline, CDR1 is LGHNA and CDR2 is YNFKEQ. CDR3 length: 13 residues. Trimming stripped 5 bases from V and 4 bases from J, with 11 bases between. CDR3 residues: CASSSREGTEAFF. CDR3 bases: TGTGCCAGCAGCTCGAGGGAGGGCACTGAAGCTTTCTTT.

Notes on this clonotype: This is likely a read error, given that the CDR3 carries no conserved phenylalanine or tryptophan at its end. CDR3 sequence: CASSPTSGTPYEQYL. The CDR3 region has the DNA TGTGCCAGCAGCCCCACTAGCGGGACCCCCTACGAGCAGTACCTC. This rearrangement joins TRBV7-6 to TRBJ2-7, with 10 bases that match TRBD2. Germline V gene data show CDR1 as SGHVS and CDR2 as FNYEAQ. V dropped 5 bases and J dropped 2; count of bases not matched to a gene: 6. The CDR3 has 15 amino acids.

This clonotype was seen ten or more times. The junction does not match germline at one end; this may be a read error. CDR3 in DNA: TGTGCCAGCAGTGACCCCTACGGGCAGTACTTC. It codes for CASSDPYGQYF. The V and J genes are TRBV12-3 or TRBV12-4 and TRBJ2-7; D gene unclear. This CDR3 is 11 amino acids long.

The chain links TRBV4-2 to TRBJ2-7; 7 bases align to TRBD1. V lost 1 base and J lost 5; bases outside the gene matches: 8. From germline, CDR1 is LGHNA and CDR2 YNFKEQ. The CDR3 is 15 amino acids. CDR3 sequence reads: CASSQGQGYGHEQYF. DNA for the CDR3: TGTGCCAGCAGCCAAGGACAGGGTTACGGGCACGAGCAGTACTTC.

Notes on this clonotype: Because it lacks the conserved phenylalanine or tryptophan at the end, this CDR3 is likely a read error. The chain is built from TRBV29-1 and TRBJ1-5; 9 bases agree with TRBD1. The V gene end was trimmed by 8 bases and the J gene end by 4 bases; junction bases not matched to a gene: 3. Per germline, CDR1 SQVTM and CDR2 ANQGSEA. This CDR3 is 12 amino acids long. This chain's CDR3 is CSLGTGNQPQHY. Written as DNA, the CDR3 is TGCAGCTTGGGGACAGGGAATCAGCCCCAGCATTAT.

At least ten counts were recorded for this clonotype. The genes are TRBV27 and TRBJ2-7; TRBD1 is a possible D gene (6 bases). V was trimmed by 5 bases and J by 1 base, leaving 21 bases between them. CDR3 size: 17 residues. Looked up from germline, CDR1 is MNHEY and CDR2 is SMNVEV (reference sequence). The CDR3 is CASSPRIGTSLSYEQYF. The CDR3 DNA reads as TGTGCCAGCAGTCCTAGGATCGGGACAAGCCTATCCTACGAGCAGTACTTC.

The J gene is TRBJ2-2, the V gene TRBV12-3 or TRBV12-4; D not certain. V lost 8 bases and J 7 bases, leaving 14 bases between the germline ends. This CDR3 region has 13 residues. CDR3 in amino acids: CASYAKRSGELFF. For the CDR3, the DNA is TGTGCCAGCTACGCCAAGCGAAGCGGGGAGCTGTTTTTT.

The sample holds many counts of this clonotype. The chain combines TRBV12-5 with TRBJ2-5; 13 positions match TRBD2. This CDR3 contains 16 residues. Looked up from germline, CDR1 is LGHNT and CDR2 is FRNRAP. V shed 9 bases and J 5 bases; nucleotides not matched to a gene: 12. DNA of the CDR3: TGTGCTAGCGGGTCAGGGACTAGCGGGACCACGGAGACCCAGTACTTC. Encoded protein: CASGSGTSGTTETQYF.

As regards this clonotype: Since a much larger clone is just one base distant, this may be a read error. The rearrangement joins TRBV5-4 to TRBJ2-2, with a weak D call TRBD2 (5 bases). The germline CDR1 and CDR2 sequences are SGHNT and YYREEE (reference sequence). This CDR3 is built from 16 residues. The CDR3 loop is CASSRTPTPNTGEPFF. Written as DNA, the CDR3 is TGTGCCAGCAGTCGGACGCCAACTCCGAACACCGGGGAGCCGTTTTTT.

The V and J genes are TRBV2 and TRBJ2-2; 7 bases match TRBD2. There are 14 residues in the CDR3. Germline V gene data show CDR1 as SNHLY and CDR2 as FYNNEI. V shed 7 bases and J 5 bases; nucleotides not matched to a gene: 7. The CDR3: CASTLGRRTGELFF. CDR3 DNA: TGTGCCAGCACTCTCGGGAGGCGGACCGGGGAGCTGTTTTTT.

The chain recombines TRBV12-3 or TRBV12-4 with TRBJ1-1; unclear D gene. The CDR3 has 15 residues. The ends were cut back, 4 bases at V and 1 base at J, with 13 bases in the middle. CDR3: CASSYTGTENTEAFF. In DNA, the CDR3 is TGTGCCAGCAGTTACACGGGTACAGAGAACACTGAAGCTTTCTTT.

The rearrangement links TRBV20-1 to TRBJ1-3; the D gene is possibly TRBD1 (6 bases). CDR1 is DFQATT and CDR2 is SNEGSKA in the germline V gene (reference sequence). The ends were cut back, 0 bases at V and 7 bases at J, with 7 bases in the middle. The CDR3 runs 12 residues. The chain's CDR3 is CSAREGANTIYF. CDR3 nucleotides: TGCAGTGCTAGAGAGGGGGCGAACACCATATATTTT.

This clonotype was picked up many times. The chain links TRBV20-1 to TRBJ1-5; 11 bases are a match to TRBD1. There are 15 residues in the CDR3. Unmatched junction bases numbered 12, after V lost 6 bases and J lost 8 bases. Germline V gives CDR1 DFQATT, CDR2 SNEGSKA (reference sequence). The CDR3: CSAQAGQGGEEPQHF. In DNA, the CDR3 is TGCAGTGCCCAGGCGGGACAGGGGGGCGAAGAGCCCCAGCATTTT.

This chain links TRBV29-1 with TRBJ1-1; 9 bases align to TRBD1. J lost 1 base, V lost 8 bases, and 8 bases had no gene match. The CDR3 totals 14 residues. CDR1 is SQVTM, CDR2 ANQGSEA, per germline. This CDR3 reads CSSPYRGRNTEAFF. The CDR3, as DNA: TGCAGCAGTCCGTACAGGGGGCGGAACACTGAAGCTTTCTTT.